The entry that follows covers one T cell receptor beta chain sequence. Antigen specificity is unknown. CDR3 length: 17 amino acids. V lost 2 bases and J lost 1; bases outside the gene matches: 6. Germline assignment: CDR1 SGHDT and CDR2 YYEEEE. The entry originates in a study of T cell responses to AZD1222 COVID-19 vaccine. Study-level points and caveats: Baseline seropositivity occurred in only 5 to 7 AZD1222 recipients.

Only in-frame clones appear in the TCRdb table, and some are missing; sequencing was by immunoSEQ multiplex PCR. The sample holds about 190,000 clones; over 75% are singletons and the top ten take 6.9%. Here the sequenced sample was peripheral blood, taken on day 0 of AZD1222 vaccination. This chain joins TRBV5-6 and TRBJ2-2; 9 positions agree with TRBD2. This TCR was sampled from an adult in good health. The CDR3 DNA is TGTGCCAGCAGCTTTTCAGCGGGGGGCCTGAACACCGGGGAGCTGTTTTTT. It yields the protein CASSFSAGGLNTGELFF.